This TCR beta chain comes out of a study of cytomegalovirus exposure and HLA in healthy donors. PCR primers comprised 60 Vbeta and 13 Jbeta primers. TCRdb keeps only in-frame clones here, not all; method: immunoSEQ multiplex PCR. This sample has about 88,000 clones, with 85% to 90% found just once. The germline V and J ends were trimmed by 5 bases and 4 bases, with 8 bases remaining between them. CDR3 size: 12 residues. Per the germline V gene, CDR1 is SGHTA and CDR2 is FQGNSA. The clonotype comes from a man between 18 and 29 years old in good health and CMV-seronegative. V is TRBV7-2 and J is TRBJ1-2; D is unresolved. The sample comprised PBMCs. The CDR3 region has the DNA TGTGCCAGCAGCAGGAGGGTCTATGGCTACACCTTC. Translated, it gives CASSRRVYGYTF.